Sequencing of this T cell receptor beta chain was carried out in a study of beta chain features in type 1 diabetes. The wider study: All samples together contributed 100 million to 120 million sorted cells for examination. Study-wide results and caveats: Diminished insertions and augmented deletions at VDJ junctions characterized type 1 diabetes patients. A PCR bias possibly favoring shorter templates would apply equally to patients and controls.

Reverse transcribing all isolated RNA meant expressed TCRB transcripts were sequenced. TCRdb's copy holds only in-frame clones and misses some; the assay was immunoSEQ multiplex PCR. The top ten hold 0.035% to 0.04% of the sample, which has 350,000 to 450,000 clones, roughly 14% seen once. This clone was detected only a few times. Its antigen remains unidentified. The authors took one heparinised blood draw, averaging roughly 120 mL, from each donor. The sequencing input was naive CD4+ T cells from blood. The source is a man between 25 and 39 years old in good health.

CDR3 coding DNA: TGTGCCAGCTCGCGGAACTCTGGGGCCAACGTCCTGACTTTC. Protein product: CASSRNSGANVLTF. The chain links TRBV7-3 to TRBJ2-6; D not resolved. The CDR3 consists of 14 residues. V was trimmed by 8 bases and J by 0 bases, leaving 8 bases between them. CDR1 is SGHTA and CDR2 is FQGTGA in the germline V gene. The complete variable domain, with remaining parts taken from reference TRBV7-3 and TRBJ2-6, reads GAGVSQTPSNKVTEKGKYVELRCDPISGHTALYWYRQSLGQGPEFLIYFQGTGAADDSGLPNDRFFAVRPEGSVSTLKIQRTERGDSAVYLCASSRNSGANVLTFGAGSRLTVL.